This T cell receptor (beta chain) was profiled in a study of blood T cell repertoires in COVID-19. At the level of the study: Samples of COVID-19 (acute and convalescent) were obtained from the United States, Italy and Spain. In each case, the material was cDNA or gDNA derived from T cells, B-cell-depleted T cells, or PBMCs.

The authors' processing: It was from reference gene primer amplification that nucleated cell counts were estimated. Repertoires were generated with immunoSEQ multiplex PCR, while TCRdb's copy carries only in-frame clones and drops some. V and J calls and clone size are copied from that table; D and trimming were computed from the DNA. The sample yields just under 150,000 clones, 89% seen once. CDR1 LNHDA and CDR2 SQIVND come from the germline V gene (reference sequence). The CDR3 runs to 15 residues. Trimming shortened V by 5 bases and J by 0 bases, and 11 bases separated the two germline ends. This receptor was obtained from a human donor in a cohort sampled during active COVID-19. The sequenced sample was peripheral blood. The chain has TRBV19 and TRBJ1-5; D possibly corresponds to TRBD1 (5 bases). CDR3 sequence reads: CASSARGLSNQPQHF. CDR3 in DNA: TGTGCCAGTAGTGCTAGGGGCCTTAGCAATCAGCCCCAGCATTTT.